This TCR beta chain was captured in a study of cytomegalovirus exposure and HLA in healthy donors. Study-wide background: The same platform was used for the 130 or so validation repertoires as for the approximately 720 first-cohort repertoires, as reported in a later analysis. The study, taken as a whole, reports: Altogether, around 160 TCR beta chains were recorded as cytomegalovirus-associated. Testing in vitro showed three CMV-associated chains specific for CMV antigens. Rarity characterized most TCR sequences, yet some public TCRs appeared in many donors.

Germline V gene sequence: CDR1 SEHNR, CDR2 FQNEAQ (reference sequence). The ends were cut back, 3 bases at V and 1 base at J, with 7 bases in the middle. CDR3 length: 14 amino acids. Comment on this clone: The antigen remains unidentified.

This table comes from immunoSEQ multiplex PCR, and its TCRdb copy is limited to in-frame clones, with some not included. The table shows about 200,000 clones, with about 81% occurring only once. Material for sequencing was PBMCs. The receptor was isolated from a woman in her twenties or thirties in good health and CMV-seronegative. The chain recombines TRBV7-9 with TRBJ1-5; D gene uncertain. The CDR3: CASSFGRSNQPQHF. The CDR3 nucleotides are TGTGCCAGCAGCTTTGGGAGGAGCAATCAGCCCCAGCATTTT.